This T cell receptor beta chain was recorded in a study of blood T cell repertoires in COVID-19. Per the germline V gene, CDR1 is KGHSH and CDR2 is LQKENI. V lost 6 bases to trimming and J lost 0 bases, with 24 bases between them. This CDR3 is 18 amino acids long. Original processing notes: From reference gene primer amplification, estimates of nucleated cell counts were derived. Libraries were prepared by immunoSEQ multiplex PCR; TCRdb keeps only in-frame clonotypes and omits some of them. V and J calls and clone size are given by that table; D and trimming were obtained from the DNA. The table lists approximately 91,000 clones, approximately 90% of them singletons.

The sequence derives from a man aged 70 or older with acute or convalescent COVID-19. The specimen sequenced was peripheral blood. The chain carries TRBV18 and TRBJ2-7; D is possibly TRBD1 (5 bases). This CDR3 is CASSQRPPGREYSYEQYF. CDR3 DNA: TGTGCCAGCTCCCAACGACCACCGGGCAGGGAATACTCCTACGAGCAGTACTTC. Filled out from reference TRBV18 and TRBJ2-7, the complete variable domain reads NAGVMQNPRHLVRRRGQEARLRCSPMKGHSHVYWYRQLPEEGLKFMVYLQKENIIDESGMPKERFSAEFPKEGPSILRIQQVVRGDSAAYFCASSQRPPGREYSYEQYFGPGTRLTVT.